Each of the 17 T cell receptor beta chains below was sequenced from the same sample in a study of identical twins. TCRdb itself ran the 5' RACE reads through MiXCR, one entry per CDR3 protein. Of some 790,000 distinct CDR3 sequences in the sample, roughly 20% were seen once. The same sample was also studied in work on T cells expressing NK-cell markers.

Specimen: PBMCs. The receptors shown here come from a woman aged 18-30 years in good health.

This clonotype came up a few times. The V gene is TRBV5-1, the J gene TRBJ2-5, with a weak D call TRBD1 (6 bases). Trimming cost V 4 bases and J 4 bases, with 17 bases left between them. Per germline, CDR1 SGHRS and CDR2 YFSETQ. The CDR3 spans 15 residues. As DNA, the CDR3 is TGCGCCAGCAGCGAAGGCAGGGGACCCCTAGAGACCCAGTACTTC. Translated: CASSEGRGPLETQYF. The full variable domain, in which reference TRBV5-1 and TRBJ2-5 provide the parts outside the CDR3, is KAGVTQTPRYLIKTRGQQVTLSCSPISGHRSVSWYQQTPGQGLQFLFEYFSETQRNKGNFPGRFSGRQFSNSRSEMNVSTLELGDSALYLCASSEGRGPLETQYFGPGTRLLVL.

This clonotype appeared a few times. The chain is built from TRBV20-1 and TRBJ2-3; the D gene is possibly TRBD2 (6 bases). The CDR3 has 14 amino acids. Germline V lookup: CDR1 DFQATT, CDR2 SNEGSKA (reference sequence). V was trimmed by 5 bases and J by 6 bases, leaving 18 bases between them. CDR3 bases: TGCAGTGCTGAACTAGCTCCCGTTTACGATACGCAGTATTTT. Translating it yields CSAELAPVYDTQYF.

There are a few counts of this clonotype. V gene TRBV5-1 combines with J gene TRBJ1-1; perhaps TRBD1 as D (6 bases). Germline-derived CDR1 and CDR2 are SGHRS and YFSETQ. The CDR3 totals 15 residues. V was trimmed by 0 bases and J by 1 base, leaving 10 bases between them. The CDR3 reads CASSLAGVGNTEAFF. The DNA for the CDR3 is TGCGCCAGCAGCTTGGCAGGGGTCGGGAACACTGAAGCTTTCTTT.

V usage is TRBV9 and J usage is TRBJ2-3; 7 bases line up with TRBD2. The CDR3 length is 13 residues. Per germline, CDR1 SGDLS and CDR2 YYNGEE. J gave up 10 bases and V 2 bases, and 7 bases lay outside the gene matches. The DNA for the CDR3 is TGTGCCAGCAGCGTTAGGGTCCGGGAGGCGCAGTATTTT. Its protein is CASSVRVREAQYF.

The chain carries TRBV11-2 and TRBJ1-1, with no clear D. The CDR3 extends over 13 amino acids. V shed 1 base and J shed 4 bases, with 7 bases lying between them. Germline V lookup: CDR1 SGHAT, CDR2 FQNNGV. The CDR3 region has the DNA TGTGCCAGCAGCTTAGTGCTGGGCACTGAAGCTTTCTTT. This encodes CASSLVLGTEAFF.

This clonotype was counted between two and nine times. This sequence joins TRBV9 and TRBJ2-1; D remains unclear. In germline, CDR1 is SGDLS, CDR2 YYNGEE. Trimming cost V 2 bases and J 5 bases, with 17 bases left between them. The CDR3 loop spans 16 amino acids. CDR3 protein: CASSVGAWAQDNEQFF. CDR3 nucleotide sequence: TGTGCCAGCAGCGTGGGTGCGTGGGCGCAAGACAATGAGCAGTTCTTC.

Only a few counts were recorded for this clonotype. The chain links TRBV7-2 to TRBJ2-1, with D possibly being TRBD2 (6 bases). Trimming took off 1 base at V and 6 bases at J, with 13 bases between the two ends. The CDR3 is 15 residues long. Per the germline V gene, CDR1 is SGHTA and CDR2 is FQGNSA. This chain's CDR3 is CASSLGVADFNEQFF. CDR3 nucleotides: TGTGCCAGCAGCTTAGGGGTAGCGGATTTCAATGAGCAGTTCTTC.

This clonotype has just a few counts. The chain links TRBV20-1 to TRBJ2-7, with 10 positions matching TRBD1. Trimming cost V 5 bases and J 5 bases; bases outside gene matches: 6. The CDR3 length is 13 residues. Germline loops: CDR1 DFQATT, CDR2 SNEGSKA (reference sequence). CDR3 amino acids: CSAGRDRGHEQYF. The CDR3 coding sequence is TGCAGTGCTGGGCGGGACAGGGGCCACGAGCAGTACTTC.

The chain is built from TRBV20-1 and TRBJ2-1; the D is unclear. The CDR3 consists of 17 residues. Looked up from germline, CDR1 is DFQATT and CDR2 is SNEGSKA (reference sequence). Trimming pared 5 bases from V and 4 bases from J, leaving 24 bases between. CDR3 in amino acids: CSAYNVQSRSTYNEQFF. CDR3 bases: TGCAGTGCTTATAACGTTCAGTCTCGCTCAACGTACAATGAGCAGTTCTTC.

In its sample, this clonotype was seen a few times. The chain employs TRBV7-9 and TRBJ2-1; 7 nucleotides line up with TRBD1. This CDR3 has 12 residues. V gave up 8 bases and J gave up 14 bases; unmatched junction bases: 12. CDR1 and CDR2 from the germline V gene are SEHNR and FQNEAQ (reference sequence). The CDR3 spells CASPQAGGREFF. CDR3 nucleotide sequence: TGTGCCAGCCCCCAAGCAGGGGGAAGAGAGTTCTTC.

In DNA, the CDR3 is TGTGCCAGCACCCTATCGGGGGGTGCTAACTATGGCTACACCTTC. It yields the protein CASTLSGGANYGYTF. The chain carries TRBV7-9 and TRBJ1-2; perhaps TRBD1 as D (5 bases). Per germline, CDR1 SEHNR and CDR2 FQNEAQ (reference sequence). CDR3 length: 15 amino acids. V was clipped by 7 bases and J by 0 bases, with 15 bases between them.

Remarks on this clonotype: One end of the junction varies from germline; a read error may be responsible. The genes are TRBV5-6 and TRBJ2-3; D is uncertain. The CDR3 loop spans 16 amino acids. The V gene's germline CDR1 is SGHDT and CDR2 YYEEEE. Written as DNA, the CDR3 is TGTGCCAGCAGCTTGAGCGCCATGGTAATTACAGATATGCAGTATTTT. Translated: CASSLSAMVITDMQYF.

This chain uses TRBV7-9 with TRBJ1-2; the D gene is possibly TRBD1 (6 bases). Germline-derived CDR1 and CDR2 are SEHNR and FQNEAQ (reference sequence). V dropped 5 bases and J dropped 4 bases, with 14 bases sitting between them. CDR3 length: 14 residues. CDR3 DNA sequence: TGTGCCAGCAGCCCGGACAGCCGAGGCTATGGCTACACCTTC. This gives the protein CASSPDSRGYGYTF. The full variable domain, in which reference TRBV7-9 and TRBJ1-2 provide the parts outside the CDR3, is DTGVSQNPRHKITKRGQNVTFRCDPISEHNRLYWYRQTLGQGPEFLTYFQNEAQLEKSRLLSDRFSAERPKGSFSTLEIQRTEQGDSAMYLCASSPDSRGYGYTFGSGTRLTVV.

The genes are TRBV4-3 and TRBJ2-1; D gene uncertain. The germline gives CDR1 LGHNA, CDR2 YSLEER. The CDR3 has 14 amino acids. Trimming removed 2 bases from V and 1 base from J, with 6 bases in between. The CDR3 DNA is TGCGCCAGCAGCCAATTACAGTCCTACAATGAGCAGTTCTTC. Translated, it gives CASSQLQSYNEQFF.

This clonotype was picked up a small number of times. The chain has TRBV6-1 and TRBJ2-1, with TRBD2 matching over 7 bases. The CDR3 sequence is 15 residues long. Trimming took 6 bases from V and 0 from J; bases not matched to a gene: 5. Germline V lookup: CDR1 MNHNS, CDR2 SASEGT. CDR3 residues: CASSRSGISYNEQFF. CDR3 bases: TGTGCCAGCAGCCGAAGCGGGATCTCCTACAATGAGCAGTTCTTC.

The chain recombines TRBV20-1 with TRBJ2-1, with a possible D match to TRBD1 (5 bases). This CDR3 is 14 amino acids long. Trimming cost V 0 bases and J 5 bases, with 11 bases left between them. The germline gives CDR1 DFQATT, CDR2 SNEGSKA (reference sequence). The CDR3 loop is CSARDRGYHNEQFF. The CDR3 DNA sequence: TGCAGTGCTAGAGATAGGGGATACCACAATGAGCAGTTCTTC.

The CDR3 DNA reads TGCAGTGCTAGGGGGGCCCTAGCGGAGCAGTTCTTC. Translating it yields CSARGALAEQFF. The chain employs TRBV20-1 and TRBJ2-1; tentatively, D is TRBD1 or TRBD2 (6 bases each). V shed 3 bases and J shed 10 bases, with 13 bases lying between them. The CDR3 loop spans 12 amino acids. CDR1 and CDR2 (germline): DFQATT, SNEGSKA (reference sequence).